Listed here is a single TCR beta chain. The data stem from a study of blood T cell repertoires in COVID-19. CDR3 length: 15 amino acids. Germline CDR1 and CDR2: SNHLY and FYNNEI. The V and J ends lost 0 bases and 5 bases respectively, with 14 bases between them. Here immunoSEQ multiplex PCR was the method, and the copy in TCRdb shows in-frame clones only, minus some. The data contain some 50,000 clones, about 79% of them singletons. The source of this sequence is a human donor in a cohort sampled during active COVID-19. Sequencing used peripheral blood. V is TRBV2 and J is TRBJ2-7, with no clear D. The DNA of the CDR3 is TGTGCCAGCAGTGAAGCGCTTCTTATATCGGACGAGCAGTACTTC. Amino acids: CASSEALLISDEQYF.